Described below is a single T cell receptor (beta chain) sequence and its context. Antigen: not known. TCRdb's table, derived via immunoSEQ multiplex PCR, lists solely in-frame clones and lacks some. The table lists some 150,000 clones, 82% of them singletons. The data stem from a study of T cell responses to AZD1222 COVID-19 vaccine. The study, taken as a whole, reports: No repertoire was sampled before or during the peak T cell response, only after it. Clonal diversity may have been underestimated, and the donors were mostly white British, with more females than males. Compared with day 0, the breadth and depth of the Spike-specific TCR repertoire rose significantly after two doses of AZD1222.

CDR1 is SGHDT, CDR2 YYEEEE, per germline. The germline V and J ends were trimmed by 0 bases and 4 bases, with 13 bases remaining between them. This CDR3 is built from 15 residues. The V and J genes are TRBV5-6 and TRBJ1-1; no firm D call. The origin of this receptor is an adult in good health. The sample here was peripheral blood, taken on day 0 of MenACWY control vaccination. CDR3 nucleotides: TGTGCCAGCAGCTTGGGACTCACAAGCCCCACTGAAGCTTTCTTT. This translates into CASSLGLTSPTEAFF.